This is a list of T cell receptor beta chains from one sample in a study of T cells after yellow fever vaccination. TCRdb independently ran MiXCR on the 5' RACE reads; one entry per CDR3 protein. The sample consists of about 340,000 distinct CDR3 sequences, under 15% of them appearing once. Sequencing was performed on CD4+ T cells sorted from PBMCs, taken 15 days after the yellow fever booster vaccination. The receptor source for this set is a man aged 18 to 29 who received the YFV17D yellow fever vaccine. Each CDR3 is given with its conserved first and last residue. Fields, in order: CDR3 protein, CDR3 DNA, V gene, clone size, J gene, CDR3 length, D gene. A D gene is named only where the DNA matches it firmly. Some rows mark clone size as missing; the rest say once, few, many or name a class of expanded clone.

CASSLVYTEAFF	TGTGCCAGCAGCTTAGTGTACACTGAAGCTTTCTTT	TRBV7-2	many	TRBJ1-1	12	NA
CASSPETGGNTEAFF	TGTGCCAGCTCCCCAGAAACAGGGGGCAACACTGAAGCTTTCTTT	TRBV18	NA	TRBJ1-1	15	TRBD1
CASSGVLAGGSYEQYF	TGCGCCAGCAGTGGGGTCCTAGCGGGGGGCTCCTACGAGCAGTACTTC	TRBV10-2	NA	TRBJ2-7	16	TRBD2
CASSRRLVDTQYF	TGTGCCAGCAGCCGAAGACTAGTTGATACGCAGTATTTT	TRBV4-2	few	TRBJ2-3	13	NA
CASSLIFSRGGTDTQYF	TGTGCCAGCAGCTTAATCTTTAGCCGGGGGGGGACAGATACGCAGTATTTT	TRBV7-9	few	TRBJ2-3	17	TRBD2
CSARQGVTGETQYF	TGCAGTGCTAGACAGGGGGTGACGGGAGAGACCCAGTACTTC	TRBV20-1	NA	TRBJ2-5	14	TRBD1
CASSRDVGDYGYTF	TGTGCCAGCTCAAGGGACGTCGGGGACTATGGCTACACCTTC	TRBV18	once	TRBJ1-2	14	NA
CASSQRQGEREQYF	TGCGCCAGCAGCCAACGACAGGGGGAACGCGAGCAGTACTTC	TRBV4-1	NA	TRBJ2-7	14	TRBD1
CSARTGLTDTQYF	TGCAGTGCTAGGACGGGCCTCACAGATACGCAGTATTTT	TRBV20-1	few	TRBJ2-3	13	NA
CASSAGTYNEQFF	TGTGCCAGCAGTGCAGGGACCTACAATGAGCAGTTCTTC	TRBV6-4	NA	TRBJ2-1	13	NA
CASSLDRVGLEQFF	TGTGCCAGTAGCCTTGACAGGGTAGGGCTGGAGCAGTTCTTC	TRBV19	few	TRBJ2-1	14	TRBD1
CASSLGQGWNEKLFF	TGTGCCAGCAGCCTTGGACAGGGATGGAATGAAAAACTGTTTTTT	TRBV6-5	NA	TRBJ1-4	15	TRBD1
CASSPDRIDYEQYF	TGCGCCAGCAGCCCTGACAGGATAGACTACGAGCAGTACTTC	TRBV5-1	many	TRBJ2-7	14	NA
CASSQDLRTDEKLFF	TGCGCCAGCAGCCAAGATCTGCGGACTGATGAAAAACTGTTTTTT	TRBV4-3	NA	TRBJ1-4	15	NA
CASSLDGAVNQPQHF	TGCGCCAGCAGCTTGGACGGGGCGGTCAATCAGCCCCAGCATTTT	TRBV5-1	NA	TRBJ1-5	15	NA
CASSRDRADEQYF	TGTGCCAGCAGCCGAGACAGGGCTGACGAGCAGTACTTC	TRBV6-6	few	TRBJ2-7	13	TRBD1
CASSYRGLPNTGELFF	TGTGCCAGCAGCTACCGGGGCCTACCGAACACCGGGGAGCTGTTTTTT	TRBV7-2	NA	TRBJ2-2	16	NA
CASSLRVLTEAFF	TGTGCCAGCAGTTTAAGGGTGCTCACTGAAGCTTTCTTT	TRBV12-3/TRBV12-4	many	TRBJ1-1	13	NA
CASSEAETQYF	TGTGCCAGCTCTGAGGCTGAGACCCAGTACTTC	TRBV9	few	TRBJ2-5	11	NA
CASSYLVVVGGRYNEQFF	TGTGCCAGCAGTTACCTGGTCGTTGTCGGGGGACGGTACAATGAGCAGTTCTTC	TRBV6-2/TRBV6-3	NA	TRBJ2-1	18	NA
CASSYRYSHRENTIYF	TGTGCCAGCAGTTACCGGTACAGTCACCGCGAAAACACCATATATTTT	TRBV6-6	NA	TRBJ1-3	16	NA
CASSPLGESSYEQYF	TGCGCCAGCAGCCCCTTAGGGGAGAGCTCCTACGAGCAGTACTTC	TRBV5-1	few	TRBJ2-7	15	NA
CSGGDRENTEAFF	TGCAGCGGTGGGGACAGAGAGAACACTGAAGCTTTCTTT	TRBV29-1	many	TRBJ1-1	13	TRBD1
CASSHKGSAKNIQYF	TGCGCCAGCAGCCACAAGGGATCTGCCAAAAACATTCAGTACTTC	TRBV4-3	few	TRBJ2-4	15	NA
CASSPADTQYF	TGTGCCAGCTCACCAGCAGATACGCAGTATTTT	TRBV18	many	TRBJ2-3	11	NA
CASRVRLAGGDQETQYF	TGTGCCAGCAGGGTCAGACTAGCGGGGGGGGATCAAGAGACCCAGTACTTC	TRBV2	NA	TRBJ2-5	17	TRBD2
CASSPLGAGNTIYF	TGTGCCAGCAGCCCACTTGGTGCTGGAAACACCATATATTTT	TRBV7-6	few	TRBJ1-3	14	NA
CASSPTETSYNEQFF	TGTGCCAGCTCACCGACCGAGACTAGCTACAATGAGCAGTTCTTC	TRBV18	few	TRBJ2-1	15	NA
CASSPGYGYTF	TGTGCCAGCAGTCCAGGGTATGGCTACACCTTC	TRBV6-2/TRBV6-3	many	TRBJ1-2	11	NA
CAWSVTGGWNEKLFF	TGTGCCTGGAGTGTTACGGGGGGCTGGAATGAAAAACTGTTTTTT	TRBV30	NA	TRBJ1-4	15	NA